Listed below are T cell receptor beta chains from one sample, sequenced in a study of T cells in Graves' hyperthyroidism and ophthalmopathy. TCRdb analysed the multiplex PCR reads with MiXCR anew, one entry per CDR3 protein. The data contain around 700,000 distinct CDR3 sequences, around 20% of them singletons. Sample: blood. These receptor sequences come from a woman in her fifties or sixties with Graves' hyperthyroidism that later progressed to Graves' ophthalmopathy. CDR3s leave out the opening cysteine and the closing phenylalanine or tryptophan. D genes are given only for firm matches. Clone size appears in some rows only: once, few, many, or a class for an expanded clone.

clone_size: few; j_call: TRBJ1-5; d_call: .; v_call: TRBV19; cdr3_aa: ASSILWKQPQH
clone_size: .; j_call: TRBJ2-7; d_call: .; v_call: TRBV5-6; cdr3_aa: ASSWAAGVYYEQY
clone_size: .; j_call: TRBJ2-7; d_call: .; v_call: TRBV12-3/TRBV12-4; cdr3_aa: ASSLTRGEQY
clone_size: many; j_call: TRBJ1-1; d_call: .; v_call: TRBV3-1; cdr3_aa: ASSQPWGPGLDTEAF
clone_size: few; j_call: TRBJ2-7; d_call: TRBD2; v_call: TRBV4-2; cdr3_aa: ASSQVGTTYEQY
clone_size: many; j_call: TRBJ2-5; d_call: .; v_call: TRBV2; cdr3_aa: ASSGRRARETQY
clone_size: few; j_call: TRBJ2-2; d_call: .; v_call: TRBV29-1; cdr3_aa: SVGTRAGELF
clone_size: few; j_call: TRBJ2-2; d_call: .; v_call: TRBV20-1; cdr3_aa: SARDVSPQGGSGELF
clone_size: few; j_call: TRBJ1-2; d_call: .; v_call: TRBV19; cdr3_aa: ASSIMGLGDYGYT
clone_size: few; j_call: TRBJ1-1; d_call: .; v_call: TRBV10-3; cdr3_aa: ATHQTGMNTEAF
clone_size: .; j_call: TRBJ1-1; d_call: TRBD1; v_call: TRBV7-9; cdr3_aa: ASSGNRGLVSEAF
clone_size: many; j_call: TRBJ2-1; d_call: .; v_call: TRBV5-1; cdr3_aa: ASSLGQWGYNEQF
clone_size: .; j_call: TRBJ1-1; d_call: .; v_call: TRBV19; cdr3_aa: ASWREGTEAF
clone_size: many; j_call: TRBJ2-5; d_call: TRBD2; v_call: TRBV15; cdr3_aa: ATSRDSGSGVETQY
clone_size: .; j_call: TRBJ2-3; d_call: .; v_call: TRBV10-1; cdr3_aa: ATRSRSTDTQY
clone_size: .; j_call: TRBJ2-2; d_call: .; v_call: TRBV7-2; cdr3_aa: ASRGGTVNTGELF
clone_size: .; j_call: TRBJ2-1; d_call: TRBD1; v_call: TRBV9; cdr3_aa: ASTLGTGIIEQF
clone_size: .; j_call: TRBJ2-1; d_call: .; v_call: TRBV4-2; cdr3_aa: ASSQSQGLYNEQF
clone_size: many; j_call: TRBJ1-2; d_call: .; v_call: TRBV6-2/TRBV6-3; cdr3_aa: ASSYGSGSGYGYT
clone_size: many; j_call: TRBJ2-1; d_call: .; v_call: TRBV20-1; cdr3_aa: SAIPASSAPNEQF
clone_size: few; j_call: TRBJ2-3; d_call: TRBD2; v_call: TRBV5-6; cdr3_aa: ASSVGLAGGADTQY
clone_size: .; j_call: TRBJ2-1; d_call: TRBD2; v_call: TRBV18; cdr3_aa: ASSPGLAGENEQF
clone_size: few; j_call: TRBJ1-3; d_call: .; v_call: TRBV20-1; cdr3_aa: SARVRESGNTIY
clone_size: .; j_call: TRBJ1-2; d_call: .; v_call: TRBV3-1; cdr3_aa: ASLGQKDYGYT
clone_size: few; j_call: TRBJ2-7; d_call: TRBD1; v_call: TRBV7-8; cdr3_aa: ASTPGQGNEQY
clone_size: .; j_call: TRBJ1-5; d_call: .; v_call: TRBV12-3/TRBV12-4; cdr3_aa: ASSFGARILNQPQH
clone_size: .; j_call: TRBJ1-5; d_call: TRBD1; v_call: TRBV18; cdr3_aa: ASSEGTAPYSNQPQH
clone_size: .; j_call: TRBJ1-1; d_call: TRBD1; v_call: TRBV20-1; cdr3_aa: SAPTGTNTEAF
clone_size: many; j_call: TRBJ2-7; d_call: .; v_call: TRBV3-1; cdr3_aa: ASSQTGLFFYEQY
clone_size: few; j_call: TRBJ2-3; d_call: .; v_call: TRBV10-3; cdr3_aa: AISEGGDTQY
clone_size: .; j_call: TRBJ2-3; d_call: TRBD2; v_call: TRBV9; cdr3_aa: ASSVESGLADHSTDTQY
clone_size: many; j_call: TRBJ2-2; d_call: .; v_call: TRBV7-6; cdr3_aa: ASSSGQSTTFTGELF
clone_size: many; j_call: TRBJ2-5; d_call: TRBD2; v_call: TRBV20-1; cdr3_aa: SAISWSGDQETQY
clone_size: many; j_call: TRBJ2-7; d_call: TRBD1; v_call: TRBV20-1; cdr3_aa: SAVTGTGNEQY